These 2 T cell receptor beta chains were all obtained from the same sample, sequenced in a study of blood T cell repertoires in COVID-19. The assay was immunoSEQ multiplex PCR, and TCRdb's table has in-frame clones only and misses some. The sample holds roughly 200,000 clones, roughly 85% seen once. The sequenced material came from PBMCs or T cells enriched from blood (not recorded which). The origin of the receptors is a man aged 40-49 years who had recovered from COVID-19.

This clone was detected a few times. At one end, the junction sequence differs from germline, possibly due to a read error. J is TRBJ2-3 and V is TRBV7-7; 7 positions agree with TRBD1. Germline V CDR1 and CDR2: SSHAT, FNYEAQ (reference sequence). The CDR3 consists of 14 residues. CDR3 amino acids: CASSAGTGTDTQYF. In DNA form, the CDR3 reads TGTGCTAGCAGCGCCGGGACAGGCACAGATACGCAGTATTTT.

CDR3 bases: TGTGCCTGGAGTTCCGGGTCCGGGGCCAACGTCCTGACTTTC. Translation gives CAWSSGSGANVLTF. V usage is TRBV30 and J usage is TRBJ2-6, with D unclear. The CDR3 contains 14 residues. The germline CDR1 and CDR2 sequences are GTSNPN and SVGIG (reference sequence). V dropped 2 bases and J dropped 4 bases, with 9 bases sitting between them.